This T cell receptor (beta chain) was documented in a study of T cell repertoires in cytomegalovirus infection. This clonotype turned up a few times. Its antigen remains unidentified. V trimming: 5 bases; J trimming: 8 bases; junction bases outside the gene matches: 10. Germline V gene data show CDR1 as SGHVS and CDR2 as FNYEAQ. The CDR3 covers 15 residues. Using its own MiXCR run on the reads, TCRdb lists one record per CDR3 protein. The sample carries about 890,000 distinct CDR3 sequences, around 32% recorded once. The clonotype originates from a human donor in good health (CMV status not recorded). Some clones in this sample may be carry-over from other donors' samples. The chain uses TRBV7-6 and TRBJ1-4; 8 bases are a match to TRBD1. Sequenced material: cultured CD8+ T cells from PBMCs, taken from culture after CMV antigen stimulation. The CDR3 DNA is TGTGCCAGCAGCGACAGGGGAGGTTCTGGGGAAAAACTGTTTTTT. Translated, it gives CASSDRGGSGEKLFF.